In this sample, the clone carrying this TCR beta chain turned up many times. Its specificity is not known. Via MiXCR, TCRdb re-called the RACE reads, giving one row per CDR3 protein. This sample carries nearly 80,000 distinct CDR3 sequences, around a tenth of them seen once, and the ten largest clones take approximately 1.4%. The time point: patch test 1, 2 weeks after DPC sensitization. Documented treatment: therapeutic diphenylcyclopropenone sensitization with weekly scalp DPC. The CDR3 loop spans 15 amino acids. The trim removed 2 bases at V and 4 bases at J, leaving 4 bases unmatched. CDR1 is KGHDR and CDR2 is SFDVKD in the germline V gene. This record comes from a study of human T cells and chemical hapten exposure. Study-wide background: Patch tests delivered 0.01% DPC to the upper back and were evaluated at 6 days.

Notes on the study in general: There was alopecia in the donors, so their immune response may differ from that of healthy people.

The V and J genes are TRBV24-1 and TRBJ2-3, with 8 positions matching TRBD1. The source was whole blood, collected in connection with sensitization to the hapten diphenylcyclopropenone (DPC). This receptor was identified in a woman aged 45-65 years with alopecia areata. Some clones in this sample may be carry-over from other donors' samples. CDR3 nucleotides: TGTGCCACCAGTGATTCCAGGGGGCGCTCAGATACGCAGTATTTT. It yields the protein CATSDSRGRSDTQYF.